These 24 T cell receptor beta chains were all obtained from the same sample, sequenced in a study of response to subunit inactivated influenza vaccine. TCRdb recomputed calls from the RT-PCR reads with MiXCR, one row per CDR3 protein. The table has hundreds of thousands of distinct CDR3 sequences, about 11% seen once. The sample consisted of PBMCs from blood, taken on the day of vaccination. The source is a man over 45 who received an inactivated influenza vaccine.

The chain has TRBV7-2 and TRBJ2-1; 9 bases agree with TRBD2. This CDR3 comprises 15 residues. Germline CDR1 and CDR2: SGHTA and FQGNSA. J lost 13 bases, V lost 5 bases, and 15 bases had no gene match. The CDR3 DNA follows: TGTGCCAGCAGCCAAAATGCTCAGACTAGCGGAGTTCAGTTCTTC. This gives the protein CASSQNAQTSGVQFF.

The chain carries TRBV20-1 and TRBJ2-1; D remains ambiguous. Germline V CDR1 and CDR2: DFQATT, SNEGSKA (reference sequence). CDR3 length: 14 amino acids. V was cut by 3 bases and J by 4 bases, with 13 bases left in between. The DNA for the CDR3 is TGCAGTGCTAGTTTCCTTGTGAGTTACAATGAGCAGTTCTTC. Amino acids: CSASFLVSYNEQFF.

This clonotype appeared a few times. The V call is TRBV6-2 or TRBV6-3, the J call TRBJ2-3; D uncertain. Germline loops: CDR1 MNHEY, CDR2 SVGEGT. The V end lost 7 bases, the J end lost 2 bases, and 16 bases lay between the germline ends. The CDR3 contains 15 residues. The CDR3 nucleotides read TGTGCCAGCAACCCTGGACCCCCGTCCACAGATACGCAGTATTTT. Protein sequence: CASNPGPPSTDTQYF.

The chain links TRBV7-8 to TRBJ2-1; D possibly matches TRBD1 or TRBD2 (5 bases each). Germline V lookup: CDR1 SGHVS, CDR2 FQNEAQ. V lost 1 base to trimming and J lost 0 bases, with 13 bases between them. The CDR3 extends over 17 amino acids. The CDR3 sequence: CASSLEGPLSSYNEQFF. The CDR3 DNA reads TGTGCCAGCAGCTTAGAGGGACCACTCAGCTCCTACAATGAGCAGTTCTTC.

This clonotype was counted many times. This chain connects TRBV5-1 to TRBJ1-5; 12 positions agree with TRBD1. V shed 3 bases and J 0 bases; nucleotides not matched to a gene: 10. The germline V gene encodes CDR1 SGHRS and CDR2 YFSETQ. There are 19 residues in the CDR3. The CDR3 loop is CASSSRRDRGPYSNQPQHF. In DNA form, the CDR3 reads TGCGCCAGCAGCTCACGCCGGGACAGGGGGCCTTATAGCAATCAGCCCCAGCATTTT.

The V and J genes are TRBV7-9 and TRBJ1-3, with D tentatively TRBD1 (6 bases). From germline, CDR1 is SEHNR and CDR2 FQNEAQ (reference sequence). There are 17 residues in the CDR3. CDR3 residues: CAINGHREAPSGNTIYF. In nucleotides, the CDR3 is TGTGCGATCAATGGGCACAGGGAGGCTCCCTCTGGAAACACCATATATTTT.

This clonotype was seen at least ten times. The CDR3 DNA reads TGTGCCAGCAAGATGTGGGGTACAACCTACGAGCAGTACTTC. Protein sequence: CASKMWGTTYEQYF. The chain is built from TRBV12-3 or TRBV12-4 and TRBJ2-7, with D uncertain. Between the trimmed V and J ends, which lost 7 bases and 2 bases, there was a span of 15 bases. The CDR3 runs to 14 residues.

V usage is TRBV28 and J usage is TRBJ2-2; 8 bases align to TRBD1. There are 16 residues in the CDR3. Germline V gene data show CDR1 as MDHEN and CDR2 as SYDVKM. With 3 bases clipped from V and 2 bases from J, the junction kept 5 bases outside the gene matches. The CDR3 spells CASSFLDRVNTGELFF. Written as DNA, the CDR3 is TGTGCCAGCAGTTTCCTGGACAGGGTCAACACCGGGGAGCTGTTTTTT. The full variable domain, its missing parts supplied by reference TRBV28 and TRBJ2-2, is DVKVTQSSRYLVKRTGEKVFLECVQDMDHENMFWYRQDPGLGLRLIYFSYDVKMKEKGDIPEGYSVSREKKERFSLILESASTNQTSMYLCASSFLDRVNTGELFFGEGSRLTVL.

With respect to this clonotype: Just one base apart from a much larger clone, this may be a read error. This likely comes from a read error, as the CDR3 has no conserved phenylalanine or tryptophan at its end. The chain recombines TRBV5-1 with TRBJ2-6, with a tentative D call TRBD1 (6 bases). The germline CDR1 and CDR2 sequences are SGHRS and YFSETQ. The CDR3 covers 15 residues. The V gene lost 0 bases and the J gene lost 3 bases, with 7 bases spanning the gap. The CDR3 DNA reads TGCGCCAGCAGCTTGGCAGGGGTTGGGGCCAACGTCCTGACTTTA. It encodes CASSLAGVGANVLTL.

This clonotype was counted only a few times. The rearrangement uses TRBV29-1 and TRBJ2-7; D possibly corresponds to TRBD2 (6 bases). The CDR3 covers 13 residues. Trimming stripped 4 bases from V and 3 bases from J, with 13 bases between. Germline loops: CDR1 SQVTM, CDR2 ANQGSEA. This CDR3 reads CSVGGDQIYEQYF. CDR3 coding DNA: TGCAGCGTTGGGGGGGACCAAATCTACGAGCAGTACTTC.

Ten or more counts support this clonotype. V gene TRBV15 combines with J gene TRBJ1-2; D gene unclear. Trimming left V 0 bases short and J 4 bases short, with 6 bases between. Germline V CDR1 and CDR2: LNHNV, YYDKDF (reference sequence). This CDR3 spans 13 amino acids. The DNA for the CDR3 is TGTGCCACCAGCAGAGATACCGCCTATGGCTACACCTTC. The encoded protein is CATSRDTAYGYTF.

This clonotype showed up just a few times. The chain recombines TRBV12-3 or TRBV12-4 with TRBJ2-7; D is ambiguous. The CDR3 consists of 13 residues. With 3 bases removed from V and 5 bases from J, the gap between germline ends came to 11 bases. CDR3 sequence: CASSFSLGNEQYF. CDR3 DNA sequence: TGTGCCAGCAGTTTCTCTCTGGGGAACGAGCAGTACTTC.

The chain uses TRBV20-1 and TRBJ2-2; TRBD1 is a possible D gene (6 bases). Between the trimmed V and J ends, which lost 5 bases and 3 bases, there was a span of 10 bases. Germline V gives CDR1 DFQATT, CDR2 SNEGSKA (reference sequence). This CDR3 has 13 residues. The CDR3 bases are TGCAGTGCTGCACAGGGATACACCGGGGAGCTGTTTTTT. It encodes CSAAQGYTGELFF.

Points on this clonotype: At one end, the junction sequence differs from germline, possibly due to a read error. V is TRBV5-1 and J is TRBJ2-2, with TRBD1 matching over 12 bases. Germline V lookup: CDR1 SGHRS, CDR2 YFSETQ. The CDR3 is 16 amino acids. CDR3 protein: CASSLEGQGAGGELFF. CDR3 in DNA: TGCGCCAGCAGTTTGGAGGGACAGGGGGCCGGCGGGGAGCTGTTTTTT.

The chain combines TRBV10-3 with TRBJ1-5; 7 nucleotides match TRBD1. J was trimmed by 1 base and V by 11 bases; bases with no gene match: 11. Germline V gene lookup returns CDR1 ENHRY and CDR2 SYGVKD. The CDR3 loop spans 15 amino acids. The CDR3 nucleotides are TGTGCCTCCCGAAGGGACAGCCTCAGCAATCAGCCCCAGCATTTT. Translation gives CASRRDSLSNQPQHF.

This clonotype turned up a few times. This chain links TRBV6-2 or TRBV6-3 with TRBJ1-5; no reliable D call. The CDR3 is made up of 17 amino acids. Germline CDR1 reads MNHEY; CDR2 reads SVGEGT. Trimming removed 6 bases at V and 0 bases at J, with 18 bases between. Here the CDR3 reads CASRPRAQGYSNQPQHF. As DNA, the CDR3 is TGTGCCAGCAGACCGCGGGCCCAAGGTTATAGCAATCAGCCCCAGCATTTT.

In this sample, this clonotype turned up many times. The chain employs TRBV19 and TRBJ1-1; 11 bases match TRBD1. CDR3 length: 16 amino acids. The V gene end was trimmed by 1 base and the J gene end by 4 bases; junction bases not matched to a gene: 5. Germline V gene data show CDR1 as LNHDA and CDR2 as SQIVND (reference sequence). Here the CDR3 reads CASSIGTGGRTTEAFF. In DNA, the CDR3 is TGTGCCAGTAGTATAGGGACAGGGGGCCGGACCACTGAAGCTTTCTTT.

This clonotype showed up just once. The J gene is TRBJ1-4, the V gene TRBV4-1; D is possibly TRBD1 (6 bases). The CDR3 is 15 residues long. Germline V gives CDR1 MGHRA, CDR2 YSYEKL. With 1 base removed from V and 5 bases from J, the gap between germline ends came to 11 bases. The CDR3 DNA sequence: TGCGCCAGCAGCCAAGCGACAGGATACAATGAAAAACTGTTTTTT. It codes for CASSQATGYNEKLFF.

This clonotype was observed a handful of times. This chain links TRBV5-1 with TRBJ2-4; TRBD1 agrees at 12 bases. Trimming at V came to 4 bases and at J to 7 bases, leaving 6 bases not matched to a gene. From germline, CDR1 is SGHRS and CDR2 YFSETQ. This CDR3 is built from 15 residues. CDR3 DNA: TGCGCCAGCAGCCCAGGGACAGGGGGCTCGAACATTCAGTACTTC. This sequence encodes CASSPGTGGSNIQYF. Filled out from reference TRBV5-1 and TRBJ2-4, the complete variable domain reads KAGVTQTPRYLIKTRGQQVTLSCSPISGHRSVSWYQQTPGQGLQFLFEYFSETQRNKGNFPGRFSGRQFSNSRSEMNVSTLELGDSALYLCASSPGTGGSNIQYFGAGTRLSVL.

The chain couples TRBV12-3 or TRBV12-4 to TRBJ2-1; D possibly corresponds to TRBD1 (6 bases). The CDR3 covers 14 residues. V was trimmed by 8 bases and J by 6 bases, leaving 17 bases between them. The CDR3 DNA reads TGTGCCAGCGCCGTAGGTGGGGGCCTCAATGAGCAGTTCTTC. Amino acid sequence: CASAVGGGLNEQFF.

This clonotype was seen many times. The CDR3 DNA follows: TGTGCCAGCAGCGTTAGCGGGGGAGGTGAGACCCAGTACTTC. As protein: CASSVSGGGETQYF. This chain joins TRBV7-6 and TRBJ2-5; 9 bases align to TRBD2. With V trimmed by 5 bases and J by 5 bases, 6 bases remained unmatched. Germline CDR1 and CDR2: SGHVS and FNYEAQ. The CDR3 is made up of 14 amino acids. Drawing the rest from reference TRBV7-6 and TRBJ2-5, the complete variable domain is GAGVSQSPRYKVTKRGQDVALRCDPISGHVSLYWYRQALGQGPEFLTYFNYEAQQDKSGLPNDRFSAERPEGSISTLTIQRTEQRDSAMYRCASSVSGGGETQYFGPGTRLLVL.

V is TRBV19 and J is TRBJ2-7; D possibly corresponds to TRBD2 (6 bases). Germline V lookup: CDR1 LNHDA, CDR2 SQIVND (reference sequence). V was cut by 3 bases and J by 0 bases, with 12 bases left in between. This CDR3 region has 15 residues. The CDR3 DNA is TGTGCCAGTAGTATGGGACGCGGGGACTCCTACGAGCAGTACTTC. It encodes CASSMGRGDSYEQYF.

CDR3 amino acids: CASSVAQGSEAFF. The CDR3 DNA sequence: TGTGCCAGCAGCGTAGCACAGGGGAGTGAAGCTTTCTTT. The gene calls are TRBV9 and TRBJ1-1; 7 bases align to TRBD1. Germline CDR1 and CDR2: SGDLS and YYNGEE. Trimming removed 0 bases from V and 7 bases from J; junction bases left unmatched: 3. This CDR3 spans 13 amino acids.

The chain combines TRBV20-1 with TRBJ2-1; 14 nucleotides line up with TRBD2. V was pared by 5 bases and J by 8 bases, with 5 bases of the junction left unmatched. The CDR3 extends over 14 amino acids. CDR1 and CDR2 (germline): DFQATT, SNEGSKA (reference sequence). The CDR3, as DNA: TGCAGTGCTGAGGGACTAGCGGGAGCGCATGAGCAGTTCTTC. Its translation is CSAEGLAGAHEQFF.